The 23 T cell receptor beta chains in this list originate from one sample, sequenced in a study of identical twins. TCRdb reanalysed the 5' RACE reads using MiXCR and keeps one entry per CDR3 protein. The profile shows 1,800,000 or so distinct CDR3 sequences, more than 30% of them singletons. Sequences were obtained from cord blood. These receptors were collected from a newborn girl in good health.

This chain connects TRBV6-5 to TRBJ1-4; D ambiguous. V lost 7 bases and J 9 bases, leaving 21 bases between the germline ends. Germline CDR1 MNHEY, CDR2 SVGAGI. This CDR3 region has 15 residues. CDR3 sequence reads: CASNQLRPRGKKLFF. The CDR3 DNA is TGTGCCAGCAATCAACTCCGGCCCCGTGGAAAAAAACTGTTTTTT.

This clonotype was found many times. The V and J genes are TRBV12-3 or TRBV12-4 and TRBJ2-1; 7 bases map to TRBD1. The CDR3 extends over 11 amino acids. With 3 bases clipped from V and 15 bases from J, the junction kept 5 bases outside the gene matches. The CDR3 region has the DNA TGTGCCAGCAGTTTGGGGGACAGAAGGTTCTTC. Amino acid sequence: CASSLGDRRFF.

The CDR3 is CASSHPSGTGRSNEQYF. CDR3 in DNA: TGTGCCAGCAGCCATCCTTCCGGGACTGGAAGGTCCAATGAGCAGTACTTC. The chain couples TRBV3-1 to TRBJ2-1; tentatively, D is TRBD2 (6 bases). The end of the DNA fits TRBJ2-7 better, so the J call may be wrong. CDR3 length: 17 residues. From germline, CDR1 is LGHDT and CDR2 YNNKEL (reference sequence).

This chain's CDR3 is CASSAAGVVVDTQYF. The CDR3 DNA reads as TGTGCCAGCAGCGCAGCGGGGGTGGTGGTAGATACGCAGTATTTT. This chain links TRBV5-5 with TRBJ2-3, with TRBD2 matching over 8 bases. Germline CDR1 SGHKS, CDR2 YYEKEE (reference sequence). The CDR3 consists of 15 residues. The V gene end was trimmed by 4 bases and the J gene end by 5 bases; junction bases not matched to a gene: 9.

The V call is TRBV6-1, the J call TRBJ2-3, with TRBD2 matching over 10 bases. Germline CDR1 and CDR2: MNHNS and SASEGT. Trimming at V came to 9 bases and at J to 2 bases, leaving 8 bases not matched to a gene. The CDR3 consists of 15 residues. CDR3 DNA: TGTGCCAGTACCTCCCTAGCGGGGGCCACAGATACGCAGTATTTT. Its translation: CASTSLAGATDTQYF.

With respect to this clonotype: The junction shows a germline mismatch at one end, possibly a read error. The chain links TRBV4-2 to TRBJ1-5; no firm D call. The CDR3 has 15 amino acids. The V gene's germline CDR1 is LGHNA and CDR2 YNFKEQ. Here the CDR3 reads CASSQARNSNQPRHF. CDR3 DNA: TGTGCCAGCAGCCAAGCCAGGAATAGCAATCAGCCCCGGCATTTT.

The V and J genes are TRBV7-9 and TRBJ2-7; D unresolved. Germline loops: CDR1 SEHNR, CDR2 FQNEAQ (reference sequence). This CDR3 comprises 14 residues. V was shortened by 5 bases and J by 0 bases, with 11 bases between the two germline ends. Here the CDR3 reads CASSTYQNSYEQYF. DNA for the CDR3: TGTGCCAGCAGCACCTACCAGAACTCCTACGAGCAGTACTTC. The full variable domain, its missing parts supplied by reference TRBV7-9 and TRBJ2-7, is DTGVSQNPRHKITKRGQNVTFRCDPISEHNRLYWYRQTLGQGPEFLTYFQNEAQLEKSRLLSDRFSAERPKGSFSTLEIQRTEQGDSAMYLCASSTYQNSYEQYFGPGTRLTVT.

The V and J genes are TRBV2 and TRBJ2-3; D call uncertain. CDR3 size: 10 residues. Germline V gene lookup returns CDR1 SNHLY and CDR2 FYNNEI. Trimming removed 11 bases at V and 3 bases at J, with 6 bases between. CDR3 sequence (DNA): TGTGCCGCCGGGACAGATACGCAGTATTTT. Encoded protein: CAAGTDTQYF.

This clonotype turned up a few times. The chain recombines TRBV7-8 with TRBJ2-7; D is possibly TRBD1 (5 bases). Trimming took 5 bases from V and 4 from J, leaving 15 bases between them. The CDR3 spans 14 residues. Germline lookup yields CDR1 SGHVS and CDR2 FQNEAQ. The CDR3 here is CASSPGRAGYEQYF. CDR3 sequence (DNA): TGTGCCAGCAGCCCCGGCAGGGCAGGGTACGAGCAGTACTTC.

The chain couples TRBV11-2 to TRBJ1-2; tentatively, D is TRBD1 (6 bases). This CDR3 comprises 15 residues. Trimming took 3 bases from V and 6 from J, leaving 17 bases between them. Germline loops: CDR1 SGHAT, CDR2 FQNNGV. The DNA of the CDR3 is TGTGCCAGCAGCTTTCAGCCCCAGGGGAGTCATGGCTACACCTTC. Its translation: CASSFQPQGSHGYTF. Looking up the rest from reference TRBV11-2 and TRBJ1-2 gives the full variable domain: EAGVAQSPRYKIIEKRQSVAFWCNPISGHATLYWYQQILGQGPKLLIQFQNNGVVDDSQLPKDRFSAERLKGVDSTLKIQPAKLEDSAVYLCASSFQPQGSHGYTFGSGTRLTVV.

The table lists this clonotype with a few counts. The chain employs TRBV7-2 and TRBJ2-6, with D perhaps TRBD1 (5 bases). CDR1 SGHTA and CDR2 FQGNSA come from the germline V gene. This CDR3 comprises 14 residues. V was shortened by 5 bases and J by 2 bases, with 7 bases between the two germline ends. This CDR3 is CASSKGPGANVLTF. The CDR3 DNA follows: TGTGCCAGCAGCAAGGGGCCTGGGGCCAACGTCCTGACTTTC.

The chain uses TRBV2 and TRBJ2-1; no definite D call. The CDR3 spans 11 residues. Between the trimmed V and J ends, which lost 8 bases and 7 bases, there was a span of 9 bases. Germline CDR1 and CDR2: SNHLY and FYNNEI. The CDR3 nucleotides read TGTGCCAGCGAAGGCACGAATGAGCAGTTCTTC. Encoded protein: CASEGTNEQFF.

This clonotype was seen only a few times. J is TRBJ2-5 and V is TRBV20-1; D remains ambiguous. CDR1 DFQATT and CDR2 SNEGSKA come from the germline V gene (reference sequence). This CDR3 is 12 amino acids long. V dropped 0 bases and J dropped 3 bases, with 5 bases sitting between them. CDR3 protein: CSAREGKETQYF. The CDR3, as DNA: TGCAGTGCTAGAGAGGGAAAAGAGACCCAGTACTTC.

This clonotype occurred a few times. This rearrangement joins TRBV29-1 to TRBJ1-1, with TRBD1 matching over 7 bases. Looked up from germline, CDR1 is SQVTM and CDR2 is ANQGSEA. The length of the CDR3 is 16 residues. V lost 4 bases and J lost 1; bases outside the gene matches: 12. For the CDR3, the DNA is TGCAGCGTTGTGTGGAGGGGGCAAGGTTGGAACACTGAAGCTTTCTTT. Amino acids: CSVVWRGQGWNTEAFF.

In its sample, this clonotype was seen many times. V is TRBV13 and J is TRBJ1-2; the D gene is possibly TRBD1 (5 bases). Germline CDR1 is PRHDT and CDR2 is FYEKMQ (reference sequence). Trimming shortened V by 2 bases and J by 4 bases, and 14 bases separated the two germline ends. CDR3 length: 15 residues. The CDR3 nucleotides are TGTGCCAGCAGCTTAAATCCGTCCCAGGGCTATGGCTACACCTTC. As protein: CASSLNPSQGYGYTF.

The chain recombines TRBV6-2 or TRBV6-3 with TRBJ2-4; tentatively, D is TRBD1 (5 bases). The J call may be wrong; the DNA end is better matched by TRBJ2-7. Germline CDR1 reads MNHEY; CDR2 reads SVGEGT. CDR3 length: 15 amino acids. The CDR3 is CASSYSGVTSYEQYF. The CDR3 coding sequence is TGTGCCAGCAGTTACTCAGGGGTCACCTCCTACGAGCAGTACTTC.

This clonotype was seen a handful of times. The genes are TRBV27 and TRBJ2-1, with 9 positions matching TRBD2. The CDR3 loop spans 16 amino acids. The germline V gene encodes CDR1 MNHEY and CDR2 SMNVEV (reference sequence). V dropped 3 bases and J dropped 6; count of bases not matched to a gene: 9. CDR3: CASSFSLAGRPNEQFF. CDR3 sequence (DNA): TGTGCCAGCAGTTTCTCTCTAGCGGGACGACCCAATGAGCAGTTCTTC.

The chain recombines TRBV9 with TRBJ1-1; possibly TRBD1 for D (5 bases). The germline CDR1 and CDR2 sequences are SGDLS and YYNGEE. This CDR3 comprises 16 residues. Trimming cost V 1 base and J 4 bases, with 17 bases left between them. Here the CDR3 reads CASSVRSREGITEAFF. CDR3 nucleotides: TGTGCCAGCAGCGTAAGGAGCAGGGAAGGGATCACTGAAGCTTTCTTT.

The chain joins TRBV20-1 to TRBJ1-2; D not certain. The V end lost 0 bases, the J end lost 7 bases, and 12 bases lay between the germline ends. CDR1 and CDR2 (germline): DFQATT, SNEGSKA (reference sequence). CDR3 length: 13 residues. CDR3 sequence (DNA): TGCAGTGCTAGAGAGACTTCCGCGGGTGGCTACACCTTC. It is translated as CSARETSAGGYTF.

The V gene is TRBV30, the J gene TRBJ2-7; TRBD1 agrees at 7 bases. With V trimmed by 0 bases and J by 0 bases, 2 bases remained unmatched. The V gene's germline CDR1 is GTSNPN and CDR2 SVGIG (reference sequence). CDR3 length: 14 residues. In DNA form, the CDR3 reads TGTGCCTGGAGTGTACCAGGGGGCTCCTACGAGCAGTACTTC. Protein: CAWSVPGGSYEQYF.

This clonotype was observed a few times. The genes are TRBV10-3 and TRBJ2-7; the match to TRBD1 covers 10 bases. The V gene's germline CDR1 is ENHRY and CDR2 SYGVKD. The CDR3 length is 15 residues. J was trimmed by 6 bases and V by 2 bases; bases with no gene match: 7. In DNA, the CDR3 is TGTGCCATCAGTGAGCGAGAGAGGACAGGGGGCGAGCAGTACTTC. This sequence encodes CAISERERTGGEQYF.

Turning to this clonotype: Given a much more abundant clone one base away, this may be a read error. This chain connects TRBV4-2 to TRBJ2-1; D unclear. The V gene's germline CDR1 is LGHNA and CDR2 YNFKEQ. The CDR3 is 18 residues long. Written as DNA, the CDR3 is TGTGCCAGCAGCCATAAGATGGCAGGCTACCTATCCTACAATGGGCAGTTCTTC. Translating it yields CASSHKMAGYLSYNGQFF.

The rearrangement joins TRBV3-1 to TRBJ1-4, with 8 bases lining up with TRBD1. Germline V gene lookup returns CDR1 LGHDT and CDR2 YNNKEL (reference sequence). The junction had 7 bases not matched to a gene; V was cut back by 4 bases and J by 3 bases. The CDR3 has 16 residues. The CDR3 coding sequence is TGTGCCAGCAGCCGAGGACAGGGAGAGGCTAATGAAAAACTGTTTTTT. Translated, it gives CASSRGQGEANEKLFF.